What follows describes a single TCR beta chain. The CDR3 is made up of 15 amino acids. Per germline, CDR1 SGHRS and CDR2 YFSETQ. V was clipped by 5 bases and J by 7 bases; unmatched bases: 12. Some clones are missing from TCRdb's copy, which holds only in-frame ones; the method was immunoSEQ multiplex PCR. The data hold a few hundred thousand clones, with 92% observed a single time. Participant age was about 18 to 89 years, and participants resided in fewer than 25 US areas. These data originate in a study of blood T cell repertoires in COVID-19. The receptor comes from a woman aged 25 to 39 who had recovered from COVID-19. The chain uses TRBV5-1 and TRBJ2-1, with 7 bases that match TRBD2. Sequenced sample: PBMCs or T cells enriched from blood (not recorded which). The CDR3 is CASSVGPGGSNEQFF. The CDR3 nucleotides read TGCGCCAGCAGTGTAGGACCCGGGGGGTCAAATGAGCAGTTCTTC.